This TCR beta chain was recovered during a study of PD-1 blockade in classical Hodgkin lymphoma. Repertoires were generated with immunoSEQ multiplex PCR, while TCRdb's copy carries only in-frame clones and drops some. The data contain 35,000 to 40,000 clones, roughly 88% of them singletons. This CDR3 is 16 amino acids long. V shed 1 base and J shed 2 bases, with 12 bases lying between them. The germline CDR1 and CDR2 sequences are SEHNR and FQNEAQ (reference sequence). Every patient had relapsed following autologous stem cell transplantation, and cohorts differed in brentuximab vedotin exposure. The genes are TRBV7-9 and TRBJ2-1, with a tentative D call TRBD1 (5 bases). This TCR derives from a human donor with classical Hodgkin lymphoma. The sequencing used peripheral blood mononuclear cells (PBMCs), collected before the second cycle of nivolumab. CDR3 in amino acids: CASSLGRRQPYNEQFF. In nucleotides, the CDR3 is TGTGCCAGCAGCTTAGGGCGGAGACAGCCCTACAATGAGCAGTTCTTC.